This T cell receptor (beta chain) was profiled in a study of T-cell reconstitution after alpha-beta-depleted transplantation in children. TCRbeta library construction was performed incorporating unique molecular identifiers. TCRdb reanalysed the PCR reads using MiXCR and keeps one entry per CDR3 protein. Found here are under 350,000 distinct CDR3 sequences, around 9.6% of them singletons; the top ten hold about a tenth. The junction had 13 bases not matched to a gene; V was cut back by 5 bases and J by 8 bases. The CDR3 extends over 15 amino acids. CDR1 MNHEY and CDR2 SVGAGI come from the germline V gene. This clonotype turned up a few times.

The TCR originated in a human donor who donated a stem cell graft to a child with SCID. Sequencing used PBMCs from the stem cell graft donor, obtained from the stem cell graft. The chain has TRBV6-5 and TRBJ1-2; 8 nucleotides agree with TRBD1. CDR3 DNA sequence: TGTGCCAGCAGTCACGAAGGGACAGGATATGGAGGCTACACCTTC. Its translation: CASSHEGTGYGGYTF.